This TCR beta chain is drawn from a study of T cell responses to AZD1222 COVID-19 vaccine. Only in-frame clones appear in the TCRdb table, and some are missing; sequencing was by immunoSEQ multiplex PCR. The sample includes under 130,000 clones, around 80% of them seen just once. The CDR3 loop spans 15 amino acids. The V end lost 5 bases, the J end lost 4 bases, and 16 bases lay between the germline ends. CDR1 SGHTA and CDR2 FQGNSA come from the germline V gene. Study-level results: Spike as a whole was targeted by vaccine-associated CD4 TCRs, dominant at 160-218 and 743-854. Vaccination with two AZD1222 doses was followed by a rise in Spike-specific TCR breadth and depth. Nearly half of spike-specific TCRs reportedly go after variant regions that carry no mutations.

Details on this clone: Its antigen is currently unknown.

The origin of this receptor is an adult in good health. The rearrangement joins TRBV7-2 to TRBJ2-3; D is unresolved. The material sequenced was peripheral blood, taken on day 0 of AZD1222 vaccination. CDR3 sequence reads: CASSPRWAEADTQYF. The CDR3 bases are TGTGCCAGCAGCCCCCGATGGGCAGAGGCAGATACGCAGTATTTT.